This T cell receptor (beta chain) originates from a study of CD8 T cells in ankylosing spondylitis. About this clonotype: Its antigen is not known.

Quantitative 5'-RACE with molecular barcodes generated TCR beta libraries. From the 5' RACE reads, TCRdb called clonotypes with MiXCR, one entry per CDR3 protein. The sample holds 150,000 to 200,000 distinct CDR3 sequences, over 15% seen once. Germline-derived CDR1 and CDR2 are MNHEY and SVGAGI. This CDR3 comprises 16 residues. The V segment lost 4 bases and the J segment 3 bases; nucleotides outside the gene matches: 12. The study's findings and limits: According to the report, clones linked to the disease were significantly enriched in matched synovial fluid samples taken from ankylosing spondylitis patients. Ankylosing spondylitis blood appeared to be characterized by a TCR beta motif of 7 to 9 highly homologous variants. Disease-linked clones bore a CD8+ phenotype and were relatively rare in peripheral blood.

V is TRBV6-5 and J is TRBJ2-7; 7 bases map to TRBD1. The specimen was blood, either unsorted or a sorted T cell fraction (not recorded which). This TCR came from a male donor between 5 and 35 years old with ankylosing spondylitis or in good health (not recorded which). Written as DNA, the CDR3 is TGTGCCAGCAGTTTCATAGGGAACAGGGGCAGCTACGAGCAGTACTTC. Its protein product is CASSFIGNRGSYEQYF.